Below, 16 T cell receptor beta chains from the same sample are listed, as sequenced in a study of cytomegalovirus exposure and HLA in healthy donors. Primers: 60 Vbeta forward and 13 Jbeta reverse. Method: immunoSEQ multiplex PCR; TCRdb's copy keeps in-frame clones and lacks some. Of 110,000 to 150,000 clones in the sample, around a tenth are singletons; the top ten hold 1.8%. Sequencing was performed on PBMCs. These receptors were collected from a middle-aged man in good health and CMV-seronegative.

The genes are TRBV5-1 and TRBJ2-5; D possibly corresponds to TRBD1 (6 bases). The CDR3 covers 15 residues. Germline-derived CDR1 and CDR2 are SGHRS and YFSETQ. V was trimmed by 4 bases and J by 1 base, leaving 14 bases between them. CDR3: CASSHNQGGQETQYF. CDR3 bases: TGCGCCAGCAGCCACAATCAAGGGGGCCAAGAGACCCAGTACTTC.

This clone appeared many times. The chain uses TRBV7-8 and TRBJ2-7, with TRBD1 identical over 7 bases. Germline V gene sequence: CDR1 SGHVS, CDR2 FQNEAQ. V lost 5 bases, J lost 1 base, and 5 bases stayed unmatched. CDR3 length: 14 amino acids. CDR3 DNA: TGTGCCAGCAGCATAGACAGGGCGTCCTACGAGCAGTACTTC. Amino acids: CASSIDRASYEQYF.

This chain connects TRBV10-1 to TRBJ2-1; no clear D. Germline CDR1 reads WNHNN; CDR2 reads SYGVQD (reference sequence). V lost 0 bases and J 4 bases, leaving 7 bases between the germline ends. The CDR3 loop spans 14 amino acids. CDR3 coding DNA: TGCGCCAGCAGTGAGTCGAAGCTATACAATGAGCAGTTCTTC. This encodes CASSESKLYNEQFF.

This clone appeared a few times. The junction departs from germline at one end; a sequencing error may be responsible. The identical CDR3 is also encoded by other nucleotide sequences in the sample. V gene TRBV5-1 combines with J gene TRBJ2-2, with TRBD2 identical over 7 bases. This CDR3 spans 16 amino acids. Germline V CDR1 and CDR2: SGHRS, YFSETQ. CDR3 protein: CASSLSGLLTGGELFF. DNA for the CDR3: TGTGCCAGCAGCCTTAGCGGGTTGTTAACCGGCGGGGAGCTGTTTTTT. Full variable domain (remainder filled in from reference TRBV5-1 and TRBJ2-2): KAGVTQTPRYLIKTRGQQVTLSCSPISGHRSVSWYQQTPGQGLQFLFEYFSETQRNKGNFPGRFSGRQFSNSRSEMNVSTLELGDSALYLCASSLSGLLTGGELFFGEGSRLTVL.

The chain links TRBV5-8 to TRBJ1-5; D perhaps matches TRBD1 (6 bases). Germline V CDR1 and CDR2: SGHTS, YDEGEE. CDR3 length: 15 residues. V lost 0 bases to trimming and J lost 0 bases, with 7 bases between them. CDR3 residues: CASSLEGGSNQPQHF. In nucleotides, the CDR3 is TGTGCCAGCAGCTTGGAAGGGGGTAGCAATCAGCCCCAGCATTTT.

This clone was picked up a small number of times. The chain carries TRBV6-5 and TRBJ2-6; unclear D gene. CDR1 is MNHEY, CDR2 SVGAGI, per germline. Trimming took 6 bases from V and 0 from J, leaving 9 bases between them. The CDR3 has 15 residues. The CDR3 region is CASRKVASGANVLTF. In nucleotides, the CDR3 is TGTGCCAGCAGGAAAGTGGCCTCTGGGGCCAACGTCCTGACTTTC.

This clone was found a few times. The rearrangement uses TRBV7-9 and TRBJ1-1; no definite D call. CDR1 is SEHNR and CDR2 is FQNEAQ in the germline V gene (reference sequence). The CDR3 runs to 14 residues. V was clipped by 4 bases and J by 1 base, with 10 bases between them. The CDR3 here is CASSSATGNTEAFF. CDR3 sequence (DNA): TGTGCCAGCAGCTCCGCGACGGGGAACACTGAAGCTTTCTTT.

The table lists this clone with a few counts. The chain couples TRBV9 to TRBJ1-3, with 11 bases that match TRBD1. The germline gives CDR1 SGDLS, CDR2 YYNGEE. The junction had 12 bases not matched to a gene; V was cut back by 6 bases and J by 4 bases. The CDR3 runs to 17 residues. The CDR3 DNA reads as TGTGCCAGCACCCTTGGGACAGGGGGGAACTCGGGAAACACCATATATTTT. Its protein product is CASTLGTGGNSGNTIYF.

This clone was detected a few times. The chain couples TRBV4-2 to TRBJ1-6; the match to TRBD1 covers 7 bases. This CDR3 has 18 amino acids. V was pared by 2 bases and J by 10 bases, with 17 bases of the junction left unmatched. Germline V gene sequence: CDR1 LGHNA, CDR2 YNFKEQ. CDR3 sequence reads: CASSQIQDLTGDRSPLHF. CDR3 DNA sequence: TGTGCCAGCAGCCAAATCCAGGACTTAACAGGGGATCGCTCACCCCTCCACTTT.

In this sample, this clone turned up a few times. This sequence joins TRBV9 and TRBJ2-5; 8 bases line up with TRBD2. The J segment lost 5 bases and the V segment lost 0 bases, leaving 3 bases of the junction unmatched. The CDR3 is 14 residues long. Germline CDR1 and CDR2: SGDLS and YYNGEE. CDR3 in amino acids: CASSVAGGPETQYF. In DNA form, the CDR3 reads TGTGCCAGCAGCGTAGCGGGGGGGCCCGAGACCCAGTACTTC.

This clone was seen a few times. V is TRBV6-1 and J is TRBJ1-3; 9 bases fit TRBD1. The V and J ends lost 6 bases and 4 bases, in that order; junction bases with no gene match: 7. The germline gives CDR1 MNHNS, CDR2 SASEGT. This CDR3 comprises 15 residues. CDR3: CASSLQGAGGNTIYF. CDR3 DNA sequence: TGTGCCAGCAGCTTACAGGGGGCCGGCGGAAACACCATATATTTT.

The rearrangement joins TRBV6-1 to TRBJ1-5; a possible D gene is TRBD1 (6 bases). The CDR3 spans 15 residues. V was pared by 4 bases and J by 4 bases, with 14 bases between. Per germline, CDR1 MNHNS and CDR2 SASEGT. DNA of the CDR3: TGTGCCAGCAGTGTATTAGGGGGGGGTAATCAGCCCCAGCATTTT. Amino acids: CASSVLGGGNQPQHF.

This clone has more than one count but fewer than ten. The V gene is TRBV30, the J gene TRBJ1-2, with 7 nucleotides matching TRBD1. The V and J ends lost 0 bases and 5 bases, in that order; junction bases with no gene match: 9. This CDR3 has 15 residues. CDR1 and CDR2 (germline): GTSNPN, SVGIG (reference sequence). The CDR3 region has the DNA TGTGCCTGGAGTGTGGGCAACAGGGGACTTTATGGCTACACCTTC. Translating it yields CAWSVGNRGLYGYTF.

In its sample, this clone was seen a few times. The gene calls are TRBV7-9 and TRBJ2-2, with 16 bases aligning to TRBD2. CDR1 is SEHNR, CDR2 FQNEAQ, per germline (reference sequence). The CDR3 spans 19 residues. J lost 7 bases, V lost 5 bases, and 13 bases had no gene match. This CDR3 reads CASSVSTGTSGRAVGELFF. CDR3 DNA sequence: TGTGCCAGCAGCGTTTCTACCGGGACTAGCGGGAGGGCCGTCGGGGAGCTGTTTTTT.

The table lists this clone with a few counts. The J gene is TRBJ2-7, the V gene TRBV7-9; weak D call: TRBD2 (6 bases). The germline V and J ends were trimmed by 3 bases and 3 bases, with 27 bases remaining between them. This CDR3 region has 19 residues. The V gene's germline CDR1 is SEHNR and CDR2 FQNEAQ (reference sequence). CDR3 loop: CASSFRRGSSVGGGYEQYF. Here the CDR3 DNA reads TGTGCCAGCAGCTTCCGGAGGGGAAGCTCGGTGGGTGGGGGCTACGAGCAGTACTTC.

This chain links TRBV29-1 with TRBJ2-2; 7 nucleotides agree with TRBD1. The CDR3 spans 15 residues. Germline lookup yields CDR1 SQVTM and CDR2 ANQGSEA. Germline trimming cut 6 bases from V and 4 bases from J; bases unmatched to any gene: 11. The CDR3 DNA reads as TGCAGCGTCGAGTCCCGACAGGGATCCACCGGGGAGCTGTTTTTT. Its translation is CSVESRQGSTGELFF.